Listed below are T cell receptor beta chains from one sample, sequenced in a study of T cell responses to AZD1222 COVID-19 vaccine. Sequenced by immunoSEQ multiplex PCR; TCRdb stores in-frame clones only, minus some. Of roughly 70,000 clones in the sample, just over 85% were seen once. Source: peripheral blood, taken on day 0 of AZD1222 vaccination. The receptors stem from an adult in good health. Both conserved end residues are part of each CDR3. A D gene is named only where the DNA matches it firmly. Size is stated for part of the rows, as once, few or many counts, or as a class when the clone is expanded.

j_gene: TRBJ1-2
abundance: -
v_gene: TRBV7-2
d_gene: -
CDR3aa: CASSYAPGSNGYTF
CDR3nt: TGTGCCAGCAGTTATGCCCCAGGGTCTAATGGCTACACCTTC

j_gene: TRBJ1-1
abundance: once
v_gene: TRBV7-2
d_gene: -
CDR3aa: CASSLYTEAFF
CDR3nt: TGTGCCAGCAGCTTGTACACTGAAGCTTTCTTT

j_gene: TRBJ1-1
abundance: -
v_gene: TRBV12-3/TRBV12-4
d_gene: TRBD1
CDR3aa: CASSFATGVEAFF
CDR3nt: TGTGCCAGCAGTTTTGCGACAGGGGTGGAAGCTTTCTTT

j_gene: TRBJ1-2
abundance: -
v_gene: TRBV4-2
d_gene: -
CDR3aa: CASSQSEVGADGYTF
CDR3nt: TGTGCCAGCAGCCAATCCGAAGTGGGGGCCGATGGCTACACCTTC

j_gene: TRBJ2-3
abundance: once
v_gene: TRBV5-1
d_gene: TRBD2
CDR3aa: CASSWSSGGPGDTQYF
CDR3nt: TGCGCCAGCAGCTGGAGTAGCGGGGGGCCGGGAGATACGCAGTATTTT

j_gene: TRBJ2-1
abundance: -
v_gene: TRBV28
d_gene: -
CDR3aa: CASSLSDEQFF
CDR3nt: TGTGCCAGCAGTTTATCGGATGAGCAGTTCTTC

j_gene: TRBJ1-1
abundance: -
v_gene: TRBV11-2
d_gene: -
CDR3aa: CASSLQGWGAFTEAFF
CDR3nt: TGTGCCAGCAGCTTACAGGGTTGGGGGGCGTTCACTGAAGCTTTCTTT

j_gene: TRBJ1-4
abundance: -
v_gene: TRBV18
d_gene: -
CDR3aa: CASSPPRQIKLFF
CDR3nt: TGTGCCAGCTCACCACCGAGACAGATTAAACTGTTTTTT

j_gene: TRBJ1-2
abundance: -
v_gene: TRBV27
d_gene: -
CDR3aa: CASSRSGWDGYTF
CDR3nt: TGTGCCAGCAGCCGTTCAGGGTGGGATGGCTACACCTTC

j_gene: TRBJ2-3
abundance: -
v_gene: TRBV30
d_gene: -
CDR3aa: CAWSQGRISTDTQYF
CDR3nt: TGTGCCTGGAGCCAGGGACGGATTAGCACAGATACGCAGTATTTT

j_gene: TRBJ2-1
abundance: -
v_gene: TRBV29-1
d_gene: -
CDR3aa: CSVPNNEQFF
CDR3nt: TGCAGCGTCCCGAACAATGAGCAGTTCTTC

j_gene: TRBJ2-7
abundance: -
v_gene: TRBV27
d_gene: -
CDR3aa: CASSRVGPVDGAEQYF
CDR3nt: TGTGCCAGCTCCAGGGTAGGACCGGTAGACGGAGCCGAGCAGTACTTC

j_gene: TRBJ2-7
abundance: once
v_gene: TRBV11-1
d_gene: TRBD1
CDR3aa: CASRGQGLYEQYF
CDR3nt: TGTGCCAGCCGGGGACAGGGACTTTACGAGCAGTACTTC

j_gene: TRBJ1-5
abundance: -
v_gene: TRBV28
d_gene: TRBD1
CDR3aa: CASSLTGTGPQHF
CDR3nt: TGTGCCAGCAGTTTGACAGGGACGGGGCCCCAGCATTTT

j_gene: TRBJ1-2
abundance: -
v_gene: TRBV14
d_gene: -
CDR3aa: CASSQDFAQGGYTF
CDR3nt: TGTGCCAGCAGCCAAGATTTCGCCCAAGGAGGCTACACCTTC

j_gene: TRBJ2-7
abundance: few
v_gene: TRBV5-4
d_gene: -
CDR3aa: CASSLGQGFDEQYF
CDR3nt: TGTGCCAGCAGCTTGGGGCAGGGGTTCGACGAGCAGTACTTC

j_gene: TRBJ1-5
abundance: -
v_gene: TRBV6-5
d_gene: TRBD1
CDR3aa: CASSFFGTGAVQPQHF
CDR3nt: TGTGCCAGCAGTTTCTTCGGGACAGGGGCAGTTCAGCCCCAGCATTTT

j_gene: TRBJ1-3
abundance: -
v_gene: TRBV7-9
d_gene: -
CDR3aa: CASSRYRDLISGNTIYF
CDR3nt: TGTGCCAGCAGCCGTTACAGGGACCTAATTTCTGGAAACACCATATATTTT

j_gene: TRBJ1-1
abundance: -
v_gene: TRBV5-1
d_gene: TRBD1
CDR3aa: CASSFDRGAARNTEAFF
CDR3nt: TGCGCCAGCAGCTTTGACAGGGGGGCGGCGAGGAACACTGAAGCTTTCTTT

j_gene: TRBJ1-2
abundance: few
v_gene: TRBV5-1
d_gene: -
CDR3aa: CASSSGDSNYGYTF
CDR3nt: TGCGCCAGCAGCTCAGGGGACTCTAACTATGGCTACACCTTC

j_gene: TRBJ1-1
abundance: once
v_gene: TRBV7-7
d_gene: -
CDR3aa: CASSLQSRTEAFF
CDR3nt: TGTGCCAGCAGCTTACAATCGCGTACTGAAGCTTTCTTT

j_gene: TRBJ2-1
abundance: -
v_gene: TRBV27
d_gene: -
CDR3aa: CASSVRQVYNEQFF
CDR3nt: TGTGCCAGCAGTGTCAGACAGGTGTACAATGAGCAGTTCTTC

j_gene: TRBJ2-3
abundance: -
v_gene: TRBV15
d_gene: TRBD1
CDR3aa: CATRLGQQGTDTQYF
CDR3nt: TGTGCCACCCGTTTGGGACAGCAAGGCACAGATACGCAGTATTTT

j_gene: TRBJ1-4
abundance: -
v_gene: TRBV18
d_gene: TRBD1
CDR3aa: CASSAGTGREKLFF
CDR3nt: TGTGCCAGCTCGGCCGGGACAGGGCGCGAAAAACTGTTTTTT

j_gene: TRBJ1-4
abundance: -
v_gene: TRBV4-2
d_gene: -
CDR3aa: CASSQDRGAREKLFF
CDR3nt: TGTGCCAGCAGCCAAGATCGGGGGGCTCGTGAAAAACTGTTTTTT

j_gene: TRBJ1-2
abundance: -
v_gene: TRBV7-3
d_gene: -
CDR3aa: CASSLTRAENGYTF
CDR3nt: TGTGCCAGCAGCTTAACCAGGGCCGAGAACGGCTACACCTTC

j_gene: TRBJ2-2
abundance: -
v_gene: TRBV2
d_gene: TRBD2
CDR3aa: CASRASGANTGELFF
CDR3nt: TGTGCCAGCAGAGCTAGCGGGGCGAACACCGGGGAGCTGTTTTTT

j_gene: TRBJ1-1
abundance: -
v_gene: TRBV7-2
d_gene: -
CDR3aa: CASSHPRTEAFF
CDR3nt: TGTGCCAGCAGCCACCCACGGACTGAAGCTTTCTTT

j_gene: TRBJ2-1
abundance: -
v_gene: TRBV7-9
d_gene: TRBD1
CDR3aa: CASSQQGYEQFF
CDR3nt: TGTGCCAGCAGCCAACAGGGGTATGAGCAGTTCTTC

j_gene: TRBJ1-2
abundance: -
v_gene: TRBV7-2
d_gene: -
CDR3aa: CASSLETVHGYTF
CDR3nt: TGTGCCAGCAGCTTAGAAACAGTCCATGGCTACACCTTC

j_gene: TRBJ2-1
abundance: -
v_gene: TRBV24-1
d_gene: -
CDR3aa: CATSDFRATVGNEQFF
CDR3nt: TGTGCCACCAGTGATTTCCGGGCAACAGTCGGCAATGAGCAGTTCTTC

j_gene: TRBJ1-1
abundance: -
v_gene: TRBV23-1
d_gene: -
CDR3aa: CASSQSSKINTEAFF
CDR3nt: TGCGCCAGCAGTCAATCGTCGAAGATAAACACTGAAGCTTTCTTT